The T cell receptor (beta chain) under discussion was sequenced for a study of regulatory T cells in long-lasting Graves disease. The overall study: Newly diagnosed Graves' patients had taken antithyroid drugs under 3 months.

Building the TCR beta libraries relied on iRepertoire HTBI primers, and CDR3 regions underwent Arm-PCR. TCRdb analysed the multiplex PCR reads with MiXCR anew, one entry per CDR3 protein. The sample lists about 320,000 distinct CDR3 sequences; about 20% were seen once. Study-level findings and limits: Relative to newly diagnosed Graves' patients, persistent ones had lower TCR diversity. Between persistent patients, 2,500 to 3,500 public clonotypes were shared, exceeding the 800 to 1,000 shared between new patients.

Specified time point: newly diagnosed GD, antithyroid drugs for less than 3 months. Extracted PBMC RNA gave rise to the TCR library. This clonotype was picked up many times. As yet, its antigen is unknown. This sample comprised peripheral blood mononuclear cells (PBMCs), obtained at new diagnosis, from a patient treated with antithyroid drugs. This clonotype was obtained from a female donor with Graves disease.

DNA of the CDR3: TGTGCCAGCAGTCCCCGGACAGGGCCCTACGAGCAGTACTTC. Translation: CASSPRTGPYEQYF. The chain links TRBV27 to TRBJ2-7; TRBD1 agrees at 8 bases. CDR1 is MNHEY and CDR2 is SMNVEV in the germline V gene (reference sequence). The CDR3 spans 14 residues. The ends lost 5 bases at V and 2 bases at J; junction bases unmatched: 5.